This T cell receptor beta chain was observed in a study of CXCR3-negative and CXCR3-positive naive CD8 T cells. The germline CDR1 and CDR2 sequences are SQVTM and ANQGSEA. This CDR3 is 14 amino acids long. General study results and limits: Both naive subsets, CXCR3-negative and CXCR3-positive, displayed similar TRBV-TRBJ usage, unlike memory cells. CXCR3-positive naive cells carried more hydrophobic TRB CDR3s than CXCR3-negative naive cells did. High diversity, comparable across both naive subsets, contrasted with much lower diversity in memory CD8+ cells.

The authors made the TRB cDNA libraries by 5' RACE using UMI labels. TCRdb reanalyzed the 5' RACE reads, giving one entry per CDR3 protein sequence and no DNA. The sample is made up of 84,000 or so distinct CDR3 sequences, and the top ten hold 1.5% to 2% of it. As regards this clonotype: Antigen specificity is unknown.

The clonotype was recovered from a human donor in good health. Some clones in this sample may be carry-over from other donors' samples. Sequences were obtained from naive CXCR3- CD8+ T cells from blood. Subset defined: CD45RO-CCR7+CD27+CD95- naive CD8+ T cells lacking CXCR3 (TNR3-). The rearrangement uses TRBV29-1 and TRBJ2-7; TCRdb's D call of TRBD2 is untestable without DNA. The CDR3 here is CSVGYQGGGSEQYF.